These 10 T cell receptor beta chains came from one sample sequenced in a study of blood T cells in healthy people across ages. Alongside a J-beta primer mix, a sample-barcoded 5' primer served in a second PCR lasting roughly 6 to 11 cycles. TCRdb processed the 5' RACE reads anew with MiXCR; each CDR3 protein has one entry. Of more than 1.4 million distinct CDR3 sequences in the sample, around 42% were seen once. The sample taken for sequencing was blood. All receptors derive from a woman aged 18-29 years in good health.

About this clonotype: A much more abundant neighbour one base away suggests this may be a read error. The rearrangement links TRBV4-1 to TRBJ2-7; D ambiguous. The CDR3 loop spans 14 amino acids. Germline assignment: CDR1 MGHRA and CDR2 YSYEKL. The V end lost 0 bases, the J end lost 8 bases, and 14 bases lay between the germline ends. The CDR3 DNA reads TGCGCCAGCAGCCAAGATCAGGCTACTACTAAGCAGTACTTC. Its protein is CASSQDQATTKQYF.

V usage is TRBV21-1 and J usage is TRBJ2-4; TRBD1 is the table's D call, not checked against the DNA. The J call is doubtful: the DNA matches TRBJ2-7 better. TRBV21-1 is a pseudogene segment. The CDR3 has 15 residues. The CDR3 DNA sequence: TGTGCCAGCAGCAAAGTTTTGCCAGGGGGCTACGAGCAGTACTTC. This gives the protein CASSKVLPGGYEQYF.

The chain joins TRBV10-3 to TRBJ1-4; 7 bases match TRBD1. This CDR3 comprises 15 residues. The V gene end was trimmed by 2 bases and the J gene end by 2 bases; junction bases not matched to a gene: 2. Germline V gene sequence: CDR1 ENHRY, CDR2 SYGVKD. For the CDR3, the DNA is TGTGCCATCAGTGAGCAGGGGGGCACTAATGAAAAACTGTTTTTT. Translating it yields CAISEQGGTNEKLFF.

This clonotype occurred once. The V gene is TRBV6-2 or TRBV6-3, the J gene TRBJ2-3, with TRBD2 matching over 12 bases. The CDR3 loop spans 16 amino acids. Trimming cost V 6 bases and J 2 bases; bases outside gene matches: 6. The germline V gene has CDR1 MNHEY and CDR2 SVGEGT. CDR3 nucleotides: TGTGCCAGCAGGGCGACTAGCGGGGGCACCACAGATACGCAGTATTTT. Translating it yields CASRATSGGTTDTQYF.

V usage is TRBV28 and J usage is TRBJ1-4; D unresolved. Germline values: CDR1 MDHEN, CDR2 SYDVKM. This CDR3 comprises 14 residues. Trimming removed 2 bases at V and 7 bases at J, with 11 bases between. The CDR3 protein is CASSLRAGGEKLFF. The CDR3 DNA is TGTGCCAGCAGTTTAAGGGCCGGAGGTGAAAAACTGTTTTTT.

The genes are TRBV6-6 and TRBJ1-1; D is possibly TRBD1 (6 bases). Trimming removed 6 bases at V and 3 bases at J, with 17 bases between. The CDR3 runs to 15 residues. Germline V gene data show CDR1 as MNHNY and CDR2 as SVGAGI (reference sequence). As DNA, the CDR3 is TGTGCCAGCAGCCTCACAGGGTCTGTTCACACTGAAGCTTTCTTT. Residues: CASSLTGSVHTEAFF.

The CDR3 protein is CASSLSRDNNEQFF. As DNA, the CDR3 is TGTGCCAGCAGCTTATCCCGGGACAACAATGAGCAGTTCTTC. The V call is TRBV11-2, the J call TRBJ2-1, with TRBD1 as a possible D gene (6 bases). The V gene's germline CDR1 is SGHAT and CDR2 FQNNGV. This CDR3 has 14 residues. V was trimmed by 2 bases and J by 5 bases, leaving 10 bases between them.

This chain links TRBV27 with TRBJ2-3; either TRBD1 or TRBD2 may fit D (5 bases each). The CDR3 covers 17 residues. Germline V gene sequence: CDR1 MNHEY, CDR2 SMNVEV (reference sequence). V shed 4 bases and J shed 4 bases, with 21 bases lying between them. This chain's CDR3 is CASSSFFRDVGPDTQYF. The CDR3, as DNA: TGTGCCAGCAGTTCCTTCTTCCGGGACGTCGGCCCAGATACGCAGTATTTT.

There are a few counts of this clonotype. The J gene is TRBJ1-2, the V gene TRBV2, with D maybe TRBD1 (5 bases). Trimming removed 4 bases at V and 3 bases at J, with 18 bases between. In germline, CDR1 is SNHLY, CDR2 FYNNEI. This CDR3 is built from 16 residues. CDR3 nucleotides: TGTGCCAGCAGTGCGGGCGGGTCGTCGGGGGACTATGGCTACACCTTC. This sequence encodes CASSAGGSSGDYGYTF.

In its sample, this clonotype was seen once. The chain couples TRBV20-1 to TRBJ1-2; tentative D call: TRBD1 (6 bases). The germline V gene has CDR1 DFQATT and CDR2 SNEGSKA (reference sequence). This CDR3 has 11 amino acids. V was cut by 6 bases and J by 13 bases, with 18 bases left in between. The CDR3 coding sequence is TGCAGTGCACCCCATGGGGGGGGCAGCACCTTC. Residues: CSAPHGGGSTF.